The rows below give T cell receptor beta chains drawn from one sample of a study of a mutant IDH1 vaccine in newly diagnosed glioma. These TCRs' antigens remain unknown. The repertoire was sequenced with immunoSEQ multiplex PCR; TCRdb's copy has only in-frame clones and lacks some. The sample includes around 65,000 clones, about four fifths seen only once; the top ten take approximately 6.1%. The starting material was PBMCs, obtained from a glioma patient whose treatment included an IDH1 peptide vaccine. Receptor source: a man aged 50 to 59 with glioma. Each CDR3 is given with its conserved first and last residue. D genes are given only for firm matches. Some rows mark clone size as missing; the rest say once, few, many or name a class of expanded clone.

clone size: NA; J gene: TRBJ2-1; D gene: NA; V gene: TRBV14; CDR3 protein: CASSQWAGKRPEQFF; CDR3 DNA: TGTGCCAGCAGCCAATGGGCGGGTAAAAGGCCTGAGCAGTTCTTC
clone size: NA; J gene: TRBJ1-1; D gene: NA; V gene: TRBV5-4; CDR3 protein: CASSSRLNTEAFF; CDR3 DNA: TGTGCCAGCAGCTCCAGATTGAACACTGAAGCTTTCTTT
clone size: NA; J gene: TRBJ2-5; D gene: NA; V gene: TRBV7-8; CDR3 protein: CASSLRDLTRAQYF; CDR3 DNA: TGTGCCAGCAGCTTACGGGACCTAACGAGGGCCCAGTACTTC
clone size: NA; J gene: TRBJ1-6; D gene: NA; V gene: TRBV30; CDR3 protein: CAWSAVLEGSPLHF; CDR3 DNA: TGTGCCTGGAGCGCAGTTCTCGAGGGTTCACCCCTCCACTTT
clone size: NA; J gene: TRBJ1-5; D gene: NA; V gene: TRBV7-9; CDR3 protein: CASSLGDGVAQHF; CDR3 DNA: TGTGCCAGCAGCTTAGGCGACGGCGTGGCCCAGCATTTT
clone size: NA; J gene: TRBJ2-7; D gene: NA; V gene: TRBV7-8; CDR3 protein: CASSSGPAAYEQYF; CDR3 DNA: TGTGCCAGCAGCTCAGGACCTGCCGCCTACGAGCAGTACTTC
clone size: NA; J gene: TRBJ2-7; D gene: NA; V gene: TRBV19; CDR3 protein: CASSIGPGESYEQYF; CDR3 DNA: TGTGCCAGTAGTATAGGGCCAGGTGAAAGCTACGAGCAGTACTTC
clone size: NA; J gene: TRBJ1-1; D gene: NA; V gene: TRBV4-1; CDR3 protein: CASSRGPEAFF; CDR3 DNA: TGCGCCAGCAGTCGGGGACCTGAAGCTTTCTTT
clone size: NA; J gene: TRBJ2-7; D gene: NA; V gene: TRBV15; CDR3 protein: CATSRRDPYEQYF; CDR3 DNA: TGTGCCACCAGCAGACGGGATCCCTACGAGCAGTACTTC
clone size: once; J gene: TRBJ1-5; D gene: TRBD1; V gene: TRBV6-1; CDR3 protein: CASTPDRGGNQPQHF; CDR3 DNA: TGTGCCAGCACTCCGGACAGGGGCGGTAATCAGCCCCAGCATTTT
clone size: few; J gene: TRBJ1-5; D gene: TRBD1; V gene: TRBV19; CDR3 protein: CASIDRARGNQPQHF; CDR3 DNA: TGTGCCAGTATTGACAGGGCTCGGGGCAATCAGCCCCAGCATTTT
clone size: once; J gene: TRBJ2-7; D gene: TRBD2; V gene: TRBV7-9; CDR3 protein: CASSLGGGGNYEQYF; CDR3 DNA: TGTGCCAGCAGCTTAGGTGGGGGGGGGAACTACGAGCAGTACTTC
clone size: NA; J gene: TRBJ1-4; D gene: NA; V gene: TRBV6-6; CDR3 protein: CASSSLTGLNEKLFF; CDR3 DNA: TGTGCCAGCAGTTCGTTGACGGGACTTAATGAAAAACTGTTTTTT